This entry is about one T cell receptor beta chain. What it binds is not known. Through template switching, a universal primer site was introduced, and the cDNA contained unique molecular identifiers. TCRdb used MiXCR to reprocess the 5' RACE reads, holding one entry per CDR3 protein. The data show about 890,000 distinct CDR3 sequences, 10% to 15% seen once. The data stem from a study of identical twins. Study-level points and caveats: Fewer insertions were carried by abundant cord blood beta clonotypes, but none was seen in memory repertoires. Potential partial confounding of zero-insertion analyses by invariant MAIT and iNKT cells was noted.

Looked up from germline, CDR1 is SQVTM and CDR2 is ANQGSEA. The CDR3 runs 14 residues. Trimming removed 2 bases at V and 6 bases at J, with 16 bases between. Every one of the donors was a healthy Caucasian. This sample also appeared in a second study, on yellow fever vaccine responses in identical twins.

The sequenced material came from PBMCs. V is TRBV29-1 and J is TRBJ1-1; weak D call: TRBD1 (5 bases). This TCR derives from a woman aged 18 to 35 in good health. The DNA for the CDR3 is TGCAGCGTTGAATTTGGACAATCTACTCCTGAAGCTTTCTTT. Amino acids: CSVEFGQSTPEAFF.